Each of the 8 T cell receptor beta chains below was sequenced from the same sample in a study of T cells in Graves' hyperthyroidism and ophthalmopathy. TCR beta CDR3 regions were amplified from RNA. The HTBI primer set drove a first-round RT-PCR of the TCR CDR3. TCRdb re-called the multiplex PCR reads through MiXCR, storing one row per CDR3 protein. In the table there are 350,000 to 450,000 distinct CDR3 sequences, about a sixth of which are singletons. Sample: blood. The receptors shown here come from a woman aged 25 to 39 with Graves' hyperthyroidism that later progressed to Graves' ophthalmopathy.

In this sample, this clonotype turned up many times. This chain joins TRBV7-9 and TRBJ2-3; D is unresolved. The CDR3 sequence is 12 residues long. Trimming shortened V by 3 bases and J by 6 bases, and 7 bases separated the two germline ends. Germline assignment: CDR1 SEHNR and CDR2 FQNEAQ (reference sequence). The CDR3 here is CASSFDFDTQYF. The CDR3 coding sequence is TGTGCCAGCAGCTTCGACTTTGATACGCAGTATTTT.

This clonotype was observed a few times. This chain connects TRBV20-1 to TRBJ1-5; no reliable D call. Germline CDR1 and CDR2: DFQATT and SNEGSKA (reference sequence). Trimming left V 2 bases short and J 1 base short, with 12 bases between. The CDR3 length is 15 residues. The CDR3 loop is CSARSPSGSNQPQHF. The CDR3 bases are TGCAGTGCTAGATCCCCCAGCGGCAGCAATCAGCCCCAGCATTTT.

This clonotype came up a few times. The chain links TRBV19 to TRBJ2-1, with a weak D call TRBD2 (5 bases). The CDR3 runs 16 residues. The V and J ends lost 5 bases and 6 bases respectively, with 20 bases between them. Per the germline V gene, CDR1 is LNHDA and CDR2 is SQIVND (reference sequence). The CDR3 loop is CASSSFIGQRSNEQFF. CDR3 nucleotides: TGTGCCAGTAGTTCCTTTATTGGTCAGCGGTCCAATGAGCAGTTCTTC.

This clonotype came up a few times. This rearrangement joins TRBV29-1 to TRBJ2-3; 8 nucleotides line up with TRBD2. CDR3 size: 19 residues. The germline V gene has CDR1 SQVTM and CDR2 ANQGSEA. V lost 0 bases and J lost 2; bases outside the gene matches: 16. The CDR3 spells CSVEDYPGGRQLNTDTQYF. For the CDR3, the DNA is TGCAGCGTTGAAGATTACCCGGGAGGGAGGCAATTAAACACAGATACGCAGTATTTT.

This clonotype was counted at least ten times. This chain links TRBV6-1 with TRBJ2-7, with a tentative D call TRBD2 (6 bases). CDR3 length: 16 residues. Germline CDR1 reads MNHNS; CDR2 reads SASEGT. The ends were cut back, 0 bases at V and 4 bases at J, with 16 bases in the middle. The DNA of the CDR3 is TGTGCCAGCAGTGAAGCCGGGGAGGCCCCCTTTTACGAGCAGTACTTC. This sequence encodes CASSEAGEAPFYEQYF.

The chain uses TRBV3-1 and TRBJ2-1; tentatively, D is TRBD1 or TRBD2 (5 bases each). The CDR3 loop spans 15 amino acids. Between the trimmed V and J ends, which lost 1 base and 3 bases, there was a span of 10 bases. Germline V gene data show CDR1 as LGHDT and CDR2 as YNNKEL (reference sequence). The CDR3, as DNA: TGTGCCAGCAGCCAAGCCGGGGCATTCTACAATGAGCAGTTCTTC. It encodes CASSQAGAFYNEQFF.

V and J are TRBV20-1 and TRBJ1-5, with 7 bases that match TRBD1. The junction had 2 bases not matched to a gene; V was cut back by 3 bases and J by 3 bases. The germline CDR1 and CDR2 sequences are DFQATT and SNEGSKA (reference sequence). This CDR3 comprises 13 residues. DNA of the CDR3: TGCAGTGCTAGGACAGGGCACAATCAGCCCCAGCATTTT. Translating gives CSARTGHNQPQHF.

This clonotype showed up many times. This sequence joins TRBV12-3 or TRBV12-4 and TRBJ2-3; TRBD2 matches at 9 bases. The ends lost 1 base at V and 0 bases at J; junction bases unmatched: 5. CDR3 length equals 17 residues. CDR3 bases: TGTGCCAGCAGTTTAGTCCTAGCGGGGTTGAGCACAGATACGCAGTATTTT. It translates to CASSLVLAGLSTDTQYF.